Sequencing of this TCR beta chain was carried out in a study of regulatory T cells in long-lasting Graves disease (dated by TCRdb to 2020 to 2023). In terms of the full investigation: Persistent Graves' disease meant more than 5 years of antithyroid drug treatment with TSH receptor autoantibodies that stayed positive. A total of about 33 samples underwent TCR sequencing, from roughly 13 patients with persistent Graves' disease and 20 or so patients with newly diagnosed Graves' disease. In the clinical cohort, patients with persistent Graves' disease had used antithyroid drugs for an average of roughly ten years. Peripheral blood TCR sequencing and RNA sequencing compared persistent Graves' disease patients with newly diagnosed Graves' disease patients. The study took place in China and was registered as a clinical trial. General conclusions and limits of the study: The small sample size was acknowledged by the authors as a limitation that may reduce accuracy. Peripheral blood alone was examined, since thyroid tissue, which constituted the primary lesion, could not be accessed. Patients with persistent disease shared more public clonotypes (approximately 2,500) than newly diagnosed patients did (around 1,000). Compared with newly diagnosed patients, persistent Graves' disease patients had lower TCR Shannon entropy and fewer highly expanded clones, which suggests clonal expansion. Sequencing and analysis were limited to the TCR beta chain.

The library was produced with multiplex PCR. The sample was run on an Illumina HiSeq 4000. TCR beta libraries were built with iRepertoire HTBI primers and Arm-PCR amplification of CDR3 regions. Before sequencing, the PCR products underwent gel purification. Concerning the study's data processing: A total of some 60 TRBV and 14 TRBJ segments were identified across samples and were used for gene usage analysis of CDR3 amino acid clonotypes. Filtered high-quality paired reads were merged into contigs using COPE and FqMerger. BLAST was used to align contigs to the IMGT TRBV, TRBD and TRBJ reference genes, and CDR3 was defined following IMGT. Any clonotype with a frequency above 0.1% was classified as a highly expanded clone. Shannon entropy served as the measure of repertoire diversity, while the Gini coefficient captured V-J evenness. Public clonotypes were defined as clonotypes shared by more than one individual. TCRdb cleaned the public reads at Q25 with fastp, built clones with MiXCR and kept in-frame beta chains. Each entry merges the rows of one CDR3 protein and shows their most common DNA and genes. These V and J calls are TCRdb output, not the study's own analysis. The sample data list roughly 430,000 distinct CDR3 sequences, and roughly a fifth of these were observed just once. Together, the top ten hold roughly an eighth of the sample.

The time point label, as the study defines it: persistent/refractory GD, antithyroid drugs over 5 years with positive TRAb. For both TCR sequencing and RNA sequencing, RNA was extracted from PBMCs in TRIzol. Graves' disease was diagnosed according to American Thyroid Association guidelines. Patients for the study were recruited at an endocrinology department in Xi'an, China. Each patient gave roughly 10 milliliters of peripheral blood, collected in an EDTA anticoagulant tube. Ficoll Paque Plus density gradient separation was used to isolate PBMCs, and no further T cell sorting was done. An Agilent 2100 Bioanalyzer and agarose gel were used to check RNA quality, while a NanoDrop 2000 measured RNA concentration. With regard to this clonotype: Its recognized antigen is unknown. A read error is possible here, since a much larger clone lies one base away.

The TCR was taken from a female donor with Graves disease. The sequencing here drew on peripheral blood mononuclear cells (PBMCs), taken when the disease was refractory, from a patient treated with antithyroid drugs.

CDR3 sequence: CAGREQKNTEAFF. The nucleotides are TGTGCCGGCAGGGAACAGAAGAACACTGAAGCTTTCTTT. The V gene is TRBV27 and the J gene is TRBJ1-1, with TRBD1 as a weak D call on 5 bases. The CDR3 measures 13 amino acids from cysteine to phenylalanine. Only the CDR3 portion is preserved as DNA: 39 bases, with reading frame beginning at the first base. CDR1 and CDR2, per the germline V gene (reference sequence), are MNHEY and SMNVEV.